These 17 T cell receptor beta chains were all obtained from the same sample, sequenced in a study of radiotherapy plus CTLA-4 blockade in lung cancer. Some clones are missing from TCRdb's copy, which holds only in-frame ones; the method was immunoSEQ multiplex PCR. The sample records 100,000 to 150,000 clones, 85% to 90% being singletons. The material was peripheral blood, obtained from a patient treated with radiotherapy plus ipilimumab. The receptors originated from a human donor with non-small cell lung cancer that progressed on radiotherapy plus ipilimumab.

CDR3 protein: CASSWQGNNSPLHF. The CDR3 bases are TGCGCCAGCAGCTGGCAGGGGAATAATTCACCCCTCCACTTT. V gene TRBV5-1 combines with J gene TRBJ1-6; D may be TRBD1 (6 bases). Trimming took 3 bases from V and 5 from J, leaving 9 bases between them. Germline CDR1 SGHRS, CDR2 YFSETQ. The CDR3 spans 14 residues.

This clone was seen a single time. J is TRBJ2-7 and V is TRBV2; no clear D gene. Trimming removed 6 bases at V and 6 bases at J, with 9 bases between. The germline gives CDR1 SNHLY, CDR2 FYNNEI. The CDR3 totals 11 residues. CDR3 protein: CASRTGAEQYF. CDR3 coding DNA: TGTGCCAGCAGGACCGGAGCCGAGCAGTACTTC.

CDR3 sequence (DNA): TGTGCCAGCAGTGCCCGTGGGAGGGGTTCGGCCGGGGAGCTGTTTTTT. As protein: CASSARGRGSAGELFF. The genes are TRBV6-4 and TRBJ2-2; 7 bases map to TRBD2. CDR1 and CDR2 from the germline V gene are MRHNA and SNTAGT. V lost 4 bases and J lost 6; bases outside the gene matches: 11. This CDR3 has 16 residues.

This rearrangement joins TRBV19 to TRBJ1-1, with 10 bases fitting TRBD1. Germline CDR1 reads LNHDA; CDR2 reads SQIVND (reference sequence). This CDR3 comprises 15 residues. V lost 2 bases and J lost 11; bases outside the gene matches: 11. CDR3 protein: CASSIRTGGGLDAFF. The CDR3 coding sequence is TGTGCCAGTAGTATACGGACAGGGGGAGGATTGGACGCTTTCTTT.

The chain is built from TRBV6-6 and TRBJ1-2; D is ambiguous. Germline V gene data show CDR1 as MNHNY and CDR2 as SVGAGI (reference sequence). There are 13 residues in the CDR3. V gave up 0 bases and J gave up 7 bases, with 9 bases separating them. The CDR3 region is CASSYSNMVGYTF. CDR3 nucleotide sequence: TGTGCCAGCAGTTACTCTAACATGGTTGGCTACACCTTC.

The V gene is TRBV7-2, the J gene TRBJ2-1; D remains ambiguous. Germline V gene lookup returns CDR1 SGHTA and CDR2 FQGNSA. The V end was cut by 1 base, the J end by 10 bases, with 8 bases between. CDR3 size: 12 residues. CDR3 residues: CASSLEWREQFF. CDR3 coding DNA: TGTGCCAGCAGCTTAGAGTGGCGCGAGCAGTTCTTC.

The chain joins TRBV19 to TRBJ2-2; 9 bases are a match to TRBD2. This CDR3 contains 16 residues. Germline values: CDR1 LNHDA, CDR2 SQIVND (reference sequence). V shed 5 bases, J shed 0 bases, and the junction held 4 bases outside the gene matches. CDR3 amino acids: CASSLLAGANTGELFF. CDR3 DNA sequence: TGTGCCAGTAGTCTACTAGCGGGTGCGAACACCGGGGAGCTGTTTTTT.

CDR3 DNA: TGCAGCGCGACTATCAGCACAGATACGCAGTATTTT. Its protein product is CSATISTDTQYF. J is TRBJ2-3 and V is TRBV29-1, with a possible D match to TRBD2 (5 bases). Germline values: CDR1 SQVTM, CDR2 ANQGSEA. The CDR3 extends over 12 amino acids. Trimming removed 7 bases at V and 0 bases at J, with 8 bases between.

The V and J genes are TRBV5-4 and TRBJ2-7; 15 bases line up with TRBD2. J gave up 0 bases and V 2 bases, and 3 bases lay outside the gene matches. The length of the CDR3 is 17 residues. CDR1 is SGHNT and CDR2 is YYREEE in the germline V gene (reference sequence). In DNA, the CDR3 is TGTGCCAGCAGCTTTGGGACTAGCGGGGGGAGCTCCTACGAGCAGTACTTC. Translation: CASSFGTSGGSSYEQYF.

This chain links TRBV5-6 with TRBJ1-3; D gene uncertain. Germline V CDR1 and CDR2: SGHDT, YYEEEE. The CDR3 is 16 amino acids. V was clipped by 7 bases and J by 2 bases, with 19 bases between them. The chain's CDR3 is CASYRRARVAGNTIYF. CDR3 nucleotides: TGTGCCAGCTATCGCCGTGCGAGGGTCGCTGGAAACACCATATATTTT. Full variable domain (rest looked up from reference TRBV5-6 and TRBJ1-3): DAGVTQSPTHLIKTRGQQVTLRCSPKSGHDTVSWYQQALGQGPQFIFQYYEEEERQRGNFPDRFSGHQFPNYSSELNVNALLLGDSALYLCASYRRARVAGNTIYFGEGSWLTVV.

The chain recombines TRBV4-1 with TRBJ1-2; perhaps TRBD1 as D (6 bases). CDR3 size: 15 residues. Germline CDR1 reads MGHRA; CDR2 reads YSYEKL. V was shortened by 3 bases and J by 7 bases, with 18 bases between the two germline ends. CDR3 protein: CASSHAGLGAGGYTF. DNA of the CDR3: TGCGCCAGCAGCCACGCTGGACTGGGGGCGGGTGGCTACACCTTC.

This sequence joins TRBV27 and TRBJ2-3; the D gene is possibly TRBD1 (6 bases). CDR1 MNHEY and CDR2 SMNVEV come from the germline V gene (reference sequence). V was pared by 5 bases and J by 2 bases, with 20 bases between. This CDR3 spans 17 amino acids. The CDR3 sequence: CASSLRVGTSNTDTQYF. DNA for the CDR3: TGTGCCAGCAGTCTCCGGGTGGGGACAAGTAACACAGATACGCAGTATTTT.

There are a few counts of this clone. The CDR3 bases are TGTGCCAGCAGTTTCGAAAATCAGCCCCAGCATTTT. This sequence encodes CASSFENQPQHF. The chain combines TRBV28 with TRBJ1-5; D gene ambiguous. Between the trimmed V and J ends, which lost 3 bases and 4 bases, there was a span of 4 bases. The germline V gene has CDR1 MDHEN and CDR2 SYDVKM. This CDR3 spans 12 amino acids.

The chain has TRBV7-3 and TRBJ1-3; 9 bases map to TRBD1. The CDR3 loop spans 14 amino acids. Germline V gives CDR1 SGHTA, CDR2 FQGTGA. V gave up 5 bases and J gave up 4 bases; unmatched junction bases: 3. CDR3 sequence reads: CASSPGTGGNTIYF. In nucleotides, the CDR3 is TGTGCCAGCAGCCCGGGGACAGGGGGAAACACCATATATTTT.

A few counts support this clone. V and J are TRBV21-1 and TRBJ1-4; the table's TRBD1 call for D was not verified on the DNA. TRBV21-1 is reported as a pseudogene. CDR3 length equals 22 residues. The CDR3 is CASSTDPILDPGQQQTDEKLFF. As DNA, the CDR3 is TGTGCCAGCAGCACCGACCCAATACTTGATCCGGGACAGCAGCAAACGGATGAAAAACTGTTTTTT.

The chain has TRBV7-9 and TRBJ2-5; TRBD1 agrees at 8 bases. The DNA end is more similar to TRBJ2-7, so the J call may be wrong. CDR3 length: 15 residues. Per germline, CDR1 SEHNR and CDR2 FQNEAQ (reference sequence). CDR3 coding DNA: TGTGCCAGCAGAAACTTCAGGGGGCGCGGGTACGAGCAGTACTTC. Protein: CASRNFRGRGYEQYF.

The rearrangement uses TRBV4-2 and TRBJ1-2; D uncertain. This CDR3 is built from 15 residues. CDR1 and CDR2 from the germline V gene are LGHNA and YNFKEQ. V dropped 2 bases and J dropped 2 bases, with 12 bases sitting between them. The CDR3 region has the DNA TGTGCCAGCAGCCAAACGACCGGGGAGAACTATGGCTACACCTTC. Its protein is CASSQTTGENYGYTF.